The 12 T cell receptor beta chains below were found in one sample sequenced in a study of molecular identifiers for immune sequencing clone quantification. Each CDR3 protein gets one entry after TCRdb re-called the PCR reads with MiXCR. The table lists about 640,000 distinct CDR3 sequences, about 20% of them singletons, with 0.85% to 0.9% in the top ten. Sequenced input: naive CD8+ T cells from blood, with Jurkat cell RNA spiked in. Regarding subset: FACS-sorted CD8+CD4-CCR7+CD45RA+ naive T cells. The receptors were gathered from a human donor in good health. Some libraries in this study had Jurkat cell RNA spiked in.

Turning to this clonotype: A read error may explain this, as a much larger clone is one base away. The rearrangement links TRBV11-2 to TRBJ2-3; D may correspond to TRBD1 or TRBD2 (5 bases each). Germline assignment: CDR1 SGHAT and CDR2 FQNNGV. V was shortened by 0 bases and J by 0 bases, with 19 bases between the two germline ends. There are 19 residues in the CDR3. The DNA for the CDR3 is TGTGCCAGCAGCTTAGAAGGAGGCCGGGGCGGGTATAGCACAGATACGCAGTATTTT. Translation: CASSLEGGRGGYSTDTQYF.

This clonotype occurred many times. This sequence joins TRBV20-1 and TRBJ2-7; perhaps D is TRBD1 or TRBD2 (6 bases each). Germline CDR1 reads DFQATT; CDR2 reads SNEGSKA (reference sequence). Trimming removed 6 bases at V and 2 bases at J, with 17 bases between. CDR3 size: 14 residues. The CDR3, as DNA: TGCAGTGCAGTGATCCCGGGGGCGCCCTACGAGCAGTACTTC. Encoded protein: CSAVIPGAPYEQYF.

In this sample, this clonotype turned up once. This may arise from a read error, as a much more abundant clone is one base away. The rearrangement joins TRBV12-3 or TRBV12-4 to TRBJ1-1, with D hard to call. V gave up 1 base and J gave up 10 bases, with 16 bases separating them. The CDR3 is 14 amino acids. Here the CDR3 DNA reads TGTGCCAGCAGTTTAGAATCCAACTTCGCTGGAGCTTTCTTT. It specifies CASSLESNFAGAFF.

The table lists this clonotype with many counts. V usage is TRBV29-1 and J usage is TRBJ2-7; D remains ambiguous. The CDR3 has 19 residues. Germline lookup yields CDR1 SQVTM and CDR2 ANQGSEA. V lost 7 bases and J lost 1, with 32 bases in between. The CDR3, as DNA: TGCAGCGGGCCTGAAAAGGTCGGATCTCGCGCCCCTAGTTCCTACGAGCAGTACTTC. This codes for CSGPEKVGSRAPSSYEQYF.

This clonotype was detected many times. This rearrangement joins TRBV7-9 to TRBJ2-4, with D possibly being TRBD1 (5 bases). The V end lost 5 bases, the J end lost 7 bases, and 24 bases lay between the germline ends. CDR3 length equals 17 residues. CDR1 and CDR2 from the germline V gene are SEHNR and FQNEAQ (reference sequence). The CDR3 sequence: CASSKIQTVLEDNIQYF. The CDR3 DNA reads TGTGCCAGCAGCAAAATCCAGACAGTCCTTGAGGACAACATTCAGTACTTC.

This clonotype is a singleton in its sample. The junction shows a germline mismatch at one end, possibly a read error. This chain uses TRBV27 with TRBJ1-1; 9 nucleotides line up with TRBD1. This CDR3 comprises 15 residues. Germline CDR1 MNHEY, CDR2 SMNVEV (reference sequence). CDR3 bases: TGCGCCAGCACAGACAGGGGGAATCAAAACACTGAAGCTTTCTTT. Translation: CASTDRGNQNTEAFF.

This clonotype was recorded at least ten times. The CDR3 DNA sequence: TGTGCCAGCAGTTACTCTAGGCCAGGAGGGGGATACGAGCAGTACTTC. It translates to CASSYSRPGGGYEQYF. The V and J genes are TRBV6-2 or TRBV6-3 and TRBJ2-7; the D gene could be TRBD1 or TRBD2 (6 bases each). Germline CDR1 MNHEY, CDR2 SVGEGT. This CDR3 region has 16 residues. V was trimmed by 0 bases and J by 4 bases, leaving 16 bases between them.

In this sample, this clonotype turned up many times. V and J are TRBV6-2 or TRBV6-3 and TRBJ1-1, with D perhaps matching TRBD1 (6 bases). This CDR3 has 13 amino acids. Germline V CDR1 and CDR2: MNHEY, SVGEGT. The V gene lost 7 bases and the J gene lost 3 bases, with 12 bases spanning the gap. CDR3 loop: CASIEGGYTEAFF. CDR3 DNA: TGTGCCAGCATCGAGGGGGGGTACACTGAAGCTTTCTTT.

V and J are TRBV7-2 and TRBJ2-3; 10 positions agree with TRBD2. Germline CDR1 reads SGHTA; CDR2 reads FQGNSA. The CDR3 is made up of 12 amino acids. Trimming took 5 bases from V and 9 from J; bases not matched to a gene: 2. CDR3 protein: CASSALAGTQYF. As DNA, the CDR3 is TGTGCCAGCAGCGCACTAGCGGGAACGCAGTATTTT.

The chain employs TRBV18 and TRBJ2-7; 7 nucleotides match TRBD1. In germline, CDR1 is KGHSH, CDR2 LQKENI. The length of the CDR3 is 15 residues. J lost 0 bases, V lost 3 bases, and 5 bases had no gene match. In DNA form, the CDR3 reads TGTGCCAGCTCACCTACGGACAGGATCTCCTACGAGCAGTACTTC. This encodes CASSPTDRISYEQYF.

The V call is TRBV6-5, the J call TRBJ2-3; D assignment may be TRBD1 or TRBD2 (5 bases each). CDR3 length: 15 amino acids. V lost 2 bases, J lost 4 bases, and 13 bases lay in between. Germline-derived CDR1 and CDR2 are MNHEY and SVGAGI. The CDR3 spells CASSYGGGPADTQYF. The CDR3 nucleotides are TGTGCCAGCAGTTACGGGGGTGGCCCAGCAGATACGCAGTATTTT.

This chain uses TRBV4-1 with TRBJ1-6; D is perhaps TRBD1 (5 bases). Germline values: CDR1 MGHRA, CDR2 YSYEKL. The CDR3 sequence is 17 residues long. Trimming left V 3 bases short and J 0 bases short, with 12 bases between. In nucleotides, the CDR3 is TGCGCCAGCAGCCATGAACCGGGACTCTCCTATAATTCACCCCTCCACTTT. It is translated as CASSHEPGLSYNSPLHF.